Included here is one T cell receptor (beta chain) sequence, with context. V lost 5 bases to trimming and J lost 7 bases, with 15 bases between them. CDR1 is MNHEY, CDR2 SMNVEV, per germline (reference sequence). The CDR3 length is 15 residues. The authors ran a second PCR of roughly 6 to 11 cycles using a sample-barcoded 5' primer and a J-beta primer mix. TCRdb re-called the 5' RACE reads with MiXCR, one entry per CDR3 protein. The sample consists of around 1.5 million distinct CDR3 sequences, 42% of them appearing once. This sample is part of a study of blood T cells in healthy people across ages. This receptor was taken from a young woman in good health. Sequencing input: blood. V is TRBV27 and J is TRBJ1-6; maybe TRBD1 (5 bases). The CDR3 spells CASSPALTANSPLHF. Written as DNA, the CDR3 is TGTGCCAGCAGTCCCGCGTTGACAGCGAATTCACCCCTCCACTTT.